The source of this T cell receptor (beta chain) is a study of T cell changes during pregnancy in multiple sclerosis (dated by TCRdb to 2018 to 2020). At the level of the whole study: The study examined how the T cell repertoire changed over the course of pregnancy in women with multiple sclerosis.

With regard to this clone: Its antigen remains unidentified. It has no much larger one-base neighbor in the sample; base qualities were not kept.

The method was the immunoSEQ multiplex PCR assay. As stored in TCRdb, this immuneACCESS dataset retains in-frame rearrangements with V and J assigned. A fraction of the clones does not appear; measured against another copy, unresolved V genes explain less than half of the discrepancy, and the remainder lacks a known reason. The sample yields around 88,000 clones; 92% were counted once. More than 2% of the sample is in the top ten clones. The CDR3 contains 14 residues, cysteine and phenylalanine counted. The only DNA kept is the CDR3, 42 bases in frame from the first base. Between the V and J ends, shortened by 5 bases and 0 bases respectively, the junction contains 14 bases. Sequences SQVTM (CDR1) and ANQGSEA (CDR2) are obtained from the germline V gene.

The material was peripheral blood, obtained after pregnancy. The rearranged segments are TRBV29-1 and TRBJ2-7; no D gene can be assigned with confidence. This receptor was taken from a female donor in good health, enrolled as a control in a pregnancy study. This receptor has the CDR3 CSVPKTGSSYEQYF. Read as DNA, the sequence is TGCAGCGTTCCAAAGACTGGAAGCTCCTACGAGCAGTACTTC.